This TCR beta chain emerged from a study of shared clonotypes between healthy human individuals (dated by TCRdb to 2019 to 2021). Concerning the study at large: A few men and a couple of women, aged 18 to 49 years, made up the cohort. The study deeply sequenced blood TCR repertoires of roughly five healthy adults to estimate repertoire size and the extent of clonotype sharing between individuals. To increase sequencing depth and limit assay-specific biases, TCR repertoire library preparation and sequencing were carried out by different laboratories using diverse techniques. Per donor, leukapheresis produced somewhere between about 0.85 and 10 billion PBMCs.

Using the deep immunoSEQ assay, TCR CDR3 regions were amplified from genomic DNA by multiplex PCR. Extracted genomic DNA from each cell subset was spread evenly across all wells of several immunoSEQ 96-well plates, with each plate serving as a replicate. For unsorted PBMC, around 330 ng genomic DNA, equal to 30,000 or so T cell genomes, was loaded into each replicate PCR. Genomic DNA from unsorted PBMC was sequenced over ten immunoSEQ deep assay plates. The purified libraries were quantified using a Qubit 3.0 fluorometer, sized with a Bioanalyzer 2100, and then quantified again using the KAPA Library Quantification kit. Each immunoSEQ 96-well plate was sequenced on its own single-read 150-cycle Illumina NextSeq 550 flow cell. Regarding the original processing steps: Because the immunoSEQ output held only junctional sequences and lacked quality scores, the filtering could not match the filtering applied to full-length reads. Sequences were annotated with PyIR, a Python wrapper for IgBLAST v1.9, and V/J genes and CDR3 were assigned using IMGT germline references. Reads were removed for weak V/J assignments (E-value above 1e-6), missing CDR3, stop codons, out-of-frame junctions, or ambiguous translated residues. V3J clonotypes were defined by identical inferred V gene, J gene, and CDR3 amino acid sequence. Percentage overlap between repertoires was computed as shared unique clonotypes divided by the size of the smaller repertoire. Richness of each repertoire was evaluated using RTK rarefaction, the Chao1 estimator, and Recon v2.1 estimates of unobserved clonotypes. TCRdb carries this immuneACCESS record with in-frame sequences only. Its versions omit some clonotypes, under half of them owing to an unresolved V gene in the studies checked, with the rest unexplained. V, J and clone size were drawn from that table, and D and trimming were deduced from the DNA. For this sample there are some 530,000 clones; approximately 82% appear just once. Clones ranked in the top ten supply around 13% of the sample.

The CDR3, from cysteine to phenylalanine, totals 15 residues. The retained sequence is limited to the CDR3, 45 bases, with the frame set at the first base. From the germline V gene, CDR1 is SGHRS and CDR2 is YFSETQ. V loses 2 bases, J loses 2 bases, and the germline ends lie 12 bases apart. Donors were healthy HIV-negative adults with no recently reported acute infections or vaccinations. Every donor was a Caucasian adult living in Nashville, Tennessee, USA. For unsorted samples, some 90 million PBMCs were counted, and genomic DNA was extracted using the QIAamp DNA Blood Mini kit. Blood was obtained by leukapheresis, after which PBMCs were separated by Ficoll-Histopaque density gradient centrifugation and cryopreserved in liquid nitrogen vapor phase. Points the paper makes about the study in general: Pairwise subsampling led to the expectation that sequencing depth would affect the degree of clonotype sharing among donors. Sampling was restricted to blood, and TCR repertoires in tissues likely differ from the TCR repertoires found in blood. The small number of donors limited the genetic and exposure-history diversity represented.

In this sample, this clone turned up once. Its cognate antigen has yet to be identified. No much larger clone exists at a distance of one base, and base qualities are not known. This clonotype was sampled from a woman in her thirties or forties in good health. Some clones in this sample may be carry-over from other donors' samples. Input material: PBMCs. The chain links TRBV5-1 with TRBJ2-3, with the D gene call left open. The DNA is TGCGCCAGCAGCTTCCGAAACAGCTTCACAGATACGCAGTATTTT. It codes for CASSFRNSFTDTQYF.